The 12 T cell receptor beta chains given below trace back to one sample, sequenced in a study of T cell repertoires in cytomegalovirus infection. MiXCR, applied by TCRdb to the reads, yields one record per CDR3 protein. Of roughly 320,000 distinct CDR3 sequences in the sample, 9% to 9.5% were seen once. Sequencing was performed on PBMCs. The receptors shown here come from a human donor in good health (CMV status not recorded). Some clones in this sample may be carry-over from other donors' samples.

This clonotype was counted at least ten times. The V gene is TRBV19, the J gene TRBJ2-3, with TRBD1 as a possible D gene (6 bases). The CDR3 is made up of 13 amino acids. Germline V gene lookup returns CDR1 LNHDA and CDR2 SQIVND (reference sequence). V lost 7 bases to trimming and J lost 1 base, with 9 bases between them. CDR3 sequence (DNA): TGTGCCAGTACAGGGGTGGGCACAGATACGCAGTATTTT. Translated: CASTGVGTDTQYF.

This clonotype came up many times. This chain connects TRBV7-7 to TRBJ2-5, with D possibly matching TRBD1 (5 bases). This CDR3 is built from 14 residues. The V and J ends lost 2 bases and 1 base respectively, with 8 bases between them. Germline CDR1 reads SSHAT; CDR2 reads FNYEAQ (reference sequence). CDR3 sequence: CASSLRGAQETQYF. CDR3 sequence (DNA): TGTGCCAGCAGCTTAAGGGGCGCCCAAGAGACCCAGTACTTC.

This clonotype was detected a few times. The chain employs TRBV12-3 or TRBV12-4 and TRBJ1-2; unclear D gene. Trimming removed 6 bases from V and 0 bases from J, with 8 bases in between. This CDR3 is 13 amino acids long. The DNA for the CDR3 is TGTGCCAGCAGCAAACATTCTAACTATGGCTACACCTTC. Protein product: CASSKHSNYGYTF.

This clonotype was seen many times. This chain connects TRBV28 to TRBJ1-3, with a weak D call TRBD1 (5 bases). The CDR3 is 14 residues long. Per the germline V gene, CDR1 is MDHEN and CDR2 is SYDVKM. The V end was cut by 8 bases, the J end by 6 bases, with 17 bases between. The CDR3 nucleotides are TGTGCCAGCCAGACAACCGGGACCATAAACACCATATATTTT. Protein product: CASQTTGTINTIYF.

This clonotype was seen repeatedly, ten times or more. V and J are TRBV7-2 and TRBJ1-3; the D is unclear. Per germline, CDR1 SGHTA and CDR2 FQGNSA. Trimming removed 5 bases at V and 4 bases at J, with 15 bases between. CDR3 size: 15 residues. The CDR3 coding sequence is TGTGCCAGCAGCCCAGATCTTCGCATGGGAAACACCATATATTTT. It encodes CASSPDLRMGNTIYF.

The chain has TRBV20-1 and TRBJ1-2, with TRBD1 matching over 9 bases. The CDR3 consists of 16 residues. Germline V CDR1 and CDR2: DFQATT, SNEGSKA (reference sequence). Losses at the gene ends were 6 bases for V and 4 bases for J; bases not matched to a gene: 15. CDR3 sequence reads: CSAFPGQGGAGYGYTF. The CDR3 DNA follows: TGCAGTGCGTTCCCGGGACAGGGAGGGGCGGGCTATGGCTACACCTTC.

The chain combines TRBV4-1 with TRBJ1-4, with 10 bases matching TRBD1. Looked up from germline, CDR1 is MGHRA and CDR2 is YSYEKL. The CDR3 is 16 residues long. J lost 5 bases, V lost 2 bases, and 5 bases had no gene match. The CDR3 loop reads CASSQKPGQGNEKLFF. The DNA of the CDR3 is TGCGCCAGCAGCCAAAAGCCGGGACAGGGGAATGAAAAACTGTTTTTT.

Turning to this clonotype: A much larger clone differs from this one at a single base, so this may be a read error. The chain couples TRBV28 to TRBJ2-3, with 9 bases matching TRBD1. Germline lookup yields CDR1 MDHEN and CDR2 SYDVKM. V trimming: 3 bases; J trimming: 5 bases; junction bases outside the gene matches: 6. The CDR3 is 15 residues long. CDR3 nucleotides: TGTGCCAGCAGTTTCGGGACAGGGAGGCGAGATACGCAGTATTTT. It encodes CASSFGTGRRDTQYF.

The chain carries TRBV24-1 and TRBJ2-3, with TRBD2 identical over 10 bases. The CDR3 runs to 16 residues. V lost 5 bases, J lost 5 bases, and 9 bases stayed unmatched. Germline assignment: CDR1 KGHDR and CDR2 SFDVKD. This CDR3 reads CATSGSGRAYGDTQYF. For the CDR3, the DNA is TGTGCCACCAGTGGGAGCGGGAGGGCCTACGGAGATACGCAGTATTTT.

This clonotype turned up a few times. The rearrangement uses TRBV6-5 and TRBJ1-2; D perhaps matches TRBD1 (5 bases). There are 14 residues in the CDR3. Germline values: CDR1 MNHEY, CDR2 SVGAGI. V gave up 7 bases and J gave up 4 bases, with 16 bases separating them. Here the CDR3 DNA reads TGTGCCAGCAAGCGAGACAGTGCTACCTATGGCTACACCTTC. It encodes CASKRDSATYGYTF.

CDR3 sequence: CASRLVPGQGGNEKLFF. CDR3 nucleotides: TGTGCCAGCAGACTAGTCCCGGGACAGGGGGGGAATGAAAAACTGTTTTTT. V is TRBV12-3 or TRBV12-4 and J is TRBJ1-4; TRBD1 agrees at 11 bases. The CDR3 consists of 17 residues. With V trimmed by 6 bases and J by 5 bases, 11 bases remained unmatched.

The V call is TRBV6-2 or TRBV6-3, the J call TRBJ2-1; TRBD2 matches at 8 bases. CDR1 MNHEY and CDR2 SVGEGT come from the germline V gene. The CDR3 totals 17 residues. After removal of 2 bases from V and 4 bases from J, the junction contained 10 bases not matched to a gene. The CDR3 DNA reads TGTGCCAGCAGTTACCCTATGGCGGGAGGTACTTACAATGAGCAGTTCTTC. Translated: CASSYPMAGGTYNEQFF.